A selection of T cell receptor beta chains follows, all from one sample in a study of cytomegalovirus exposure and HLA in healthy donors. The data were produced by immunoSEQ multiplex PCR, yet TCRdb's version contains in-frame clones alone and is incomplete. The sample holds 200,000 to 250,000 clones, over 75% seen once. Sequencing input: PBMCs. The receptors stem from a boy aged 10-17 years in good health and CMV-seronegative. Each CDR3 is given with its conserved first and last residue. The D gene is left open where the match is weak. Not every row has a clone size; where given, it reads once, few, many or a size class.

>TRBD2|TRBV7-9|TRBJ2-1|NA
CASSPGLAEYNEQFF
TGTGCCAGCAGCCCCGGCCTAGCGGAATACAATGAGCAGTTCTTC
>NA|TRBV19|TRBJ2-7|once
CASQDWLDSEQYF
TGTGCCAGCCAGGACTGGCTCGACTCCGAGCAGTACTTC
>TRBD2|TRBV5-4|TRBJ2-3|once
CASSSTSGSTDTQYF
TGTGCCAGCAGCTCGACTAGCGGAAGCACAGATACGCAGTATTTT
>TRBD2|TRBV4-1|TRBJ2-3|NA
CASSQDSGVSDTQYF
TGCGCCAGCAGCCAGGATAGCGGGGTCTCAGATACGCAGTATTTT
>TRBD2|TRBV30|TRBJ2-5|NA
CAWNGLAGEETQYF
TGTGCCTGGAACGGACTAGCGGGAGAAGAGACCCAGTACTTC
>NA|TRBV5-6|TRBJ2-7|NA
CASSSSGTSYEQYF
TGTGCCAGCAGCTCATCGGGAACCTCCTACGAGCAGTACTTC
>NA|TRBV19|TRBJ2-7|once
CASSIEGDEQYF
TGTGCCAGTAGTATAGAAGGGGACGAGCAGTACTTC
>TRBD1|TRBV9|TRBJ2-3|once
CASSVGGGQGLGTQYF
TGTGCCAGCAGCGTAGGAGGGGGACAGGGACTCGGTACGCAGTATTTT
>NA|TRBV7-9|TRBJ1-2|NA
CASSLGWDSNYGYTF
TGTGCCAGCAGCTTAGGCTGGGACTCAAACTATGGCTACACCTTC
>NA|TRBV5-1|TRBJ1-1|NA
CASSSGLPRGLYTEAFF
TGCGCCAGCAGCAGCGGGCTCCCCCGGGGGTTATACACTGAAGCTTTCTTT
>NA|TRBV19|TRBJ1-1|NA
CASLRNTEAFF
TGTGCCAGTCTCAGGAACACTGAAGCTTTCTTT
>NA|TRBV5-5|TRBJ2-7|NA
CASSWDGLTYEQYF
TGTGCCAGCAGCTGGGATGGACTTACCTACGAGCAGTACTTC
>NA|TRBV9|TRBJ1-1|NA
CASSVAAGAVGTEAFF
TGTGCCAGCAGCGTAGCTGCAGGGGCGGTTGGCACTGAAGCTTTCTTT
>TRBD1|TRBV18|TRBJ1-2|NA
CASSTGTGRLERGYTF
TGTGCCAGCTCAACCGGGACAGGGAGATTGGAACGCGGCTACACCTTC
>NA|TRBV2|TRBJ1-6|once
CASSEGARNSPLHF
TGTGCCAGCAGTGAGGGGGCTCGTAATTCACCCCTCCACTTT
>NA|TRBV7-9|TRBJ1-1|NA
CSSSLGINRPHRKDTEAFF
TGTTCCAGCAGCTTAGGGATTAACAGACCCCACCGGAAGGACACTGAAGCTTTCTTT
>NA|TRBV10-3|TRBJ1-2|NA
CAISEGGDGYTF
TGTGCCATCAGTGAGGGTGGAGATGGCTACACCTTC
>TRBD1|TRBV4-1|TRBJ2-7|NA
CASSQAGTGTSYEQYF
TGCGCCAGCAGCCAAGCCGGGACAGGCACTTCCTACGAGCAGTACTTC
>TRBD2|TRBV6-1|TRBJ2-2|NA
CASRPTSGPTGELFF
TGTGCCAGCAGGCCTACTAGCGGCCCGACCGGGGAGCTGTTTTTT
>TRBD1|TRBV5-1|TRBJ2-2|NA
CASSSRTGAGELFF
TGCGCCAGCAGCTCAAGAACAGGGGCCGGGGAGCTGTTTTTT
>TRBD1|TRBV10-1|TRBJ1-1|NA
CASSESQQGRTEAFF
TGCGCCAGCAGTGAGTCGCAACAGGGGCGGACTGAAGCTTTCTTT
>TRBD2|TRBV5-1|TRBJ2-5|NA
CASSLAGGGFEETQYF
TGCGCCAGCAGCTTGGCCGGCGGGGGGTTCGAAGAGACCCAGTACTTC